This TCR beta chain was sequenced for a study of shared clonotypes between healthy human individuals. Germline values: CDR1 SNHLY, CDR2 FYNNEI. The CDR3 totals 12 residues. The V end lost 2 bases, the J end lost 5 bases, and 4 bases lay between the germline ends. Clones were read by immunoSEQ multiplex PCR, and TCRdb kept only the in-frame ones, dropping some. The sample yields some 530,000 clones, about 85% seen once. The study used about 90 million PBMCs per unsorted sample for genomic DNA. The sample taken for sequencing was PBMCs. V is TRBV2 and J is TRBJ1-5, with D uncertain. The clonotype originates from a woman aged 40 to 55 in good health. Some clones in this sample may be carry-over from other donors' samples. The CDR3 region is CASSEPYQPQHF. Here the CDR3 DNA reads TGTGCCAGCAGTGAACCCTATCAGCCCCAGCATTTT.